This TCR beta chain was documented in a study of T-cell memory formation after mild COVID-19. Unmatched junction bases numbered 15, after V lost 4 bases and J lost 5 bases. The CDR3 runs 19 residues. TCRdb re-derived calls from the 5' RACE reads in MiXCR, one entry per CDR3 protein. Here the sample spans 300,000 to 400,000 distinct CDR3 sequences, around an eighth being singletons. This clonotype has a handful of counts. Its antigen is as yet unknown. Points from the study as a whole: In pre-infection memory, a portion of responding clones appeared, which suggested that cross-reactive memory joined. Proof of SARS-CoV-2 specificity was absent for the second-wave clones that crested on day 37.

The chain combines TRBV12-3 or TRBV12-4 with TRBJ2-5; 14 nucleotides line up with TRBD2. The TCR originated in a man aged 18 to 30 who had mild COVID-19 (a few samples of this study predate the infection). Cell type and time point are not known. The sequencing sample was made of PBMCs or a T cell subset sorted from them (not recorded which). The CDR3 DNA follows: TGTGCCAGCAGTTCCCTCTCCGGGACTAGCGGGGGATCGTGGGAGACCCAGTACTTC. This gives the protein CASSSLSGTSGGSWETQYF.